This section outlines one TCR beta chain sequence together with its context. The data derive from a study of blood T cell repertoires in COVID-19. Study information: COVID-19 samples, acute and convalescent, were from the United States, Italy and Spain.

J gave up 11 bases and V 1 base, and 7 bases lay outside the gene matches. CDR1 and CDR2 (germline): SGHTA, FQGNSA. The CDR3 contains 14 residues. TCRdb's copy holds only in-frame clones and misses some; the assay was immunoSEQ multiplex PCR. The sample yields 150,000 to 250,000 clones, 94% seen once. Followed longitudinally, the Seattle patients had been enrolled during active infection. This chain joins TRBV7-2 and TRBJ1-1; 10 bases match TRBD1. The sequence was obtained from a man aged 25 to 40 with COVID-19, enrolled during active disease. Sequencing used peripheral blood. The CDR3: CASSLVGGQGIAFF. The CDR3 DNA reads as TGTGCCAGCAGCTTAGTGGGGGGACAGGGGATTGCTTTCTTT.